This TCR beta chain comes out of a study of T cells after posttransplantation cyclophosphamide. The assay was immunoSEQ multiplex PCR, and TCRdb's table has in-frame clones only and misses some. The sample consists of some 21,000 clones, approximately 86% of them appearing once. Losses at the gene ends were 3 bases for V and 9 bases for J; bases not matched to a gene: 2. Germline V gene sequence: CDR1 GTSNPN, CDR2 SVGIG (reference sequence). This CDR3 spans 12 amino acids. Methotrexate plus calcineurin inhibitor accompanied controls' myeloablative marrow transplants; sampling was 1 year later. The chain combines TRBV30 with TRBJ2-1; the match to TRBD2 covers 10 bases. This specimen consisted of PBMCs, obtained approximately 360 days after allogeneic stem cell transplant with calcineurin inhibitor and methotrexate. This clonotype originated in a female patient under 45 who received an allogeneic stem cell transplant from an unrelated donor, was CMV-positive, and had acute and chronic GVHD. Some T cells may have come from the graft donor. The CDR3 spells CAWRRLAGEQFF. Written as DNA, the CDR3 is TGTGCCTGGAGACGACTAGCGGGTGAGCAGTTCTTC.